The clone carrying this TCR beta chain was observed a few times. Its antigen is unknown. The entry originates in a study of cytomegalovirus exposure and HLA in healthy donors. The wider study: Unique TCRs from HLA-typed donors, about 78 million of them, were held in an early data release. Overall study results and limits: Cytomegalovirus association was listed for 164 TCR beta chains. HLA allele associations emerged for about 16,000 TCR beta sequences in a later analysis, at 0.05 false discovery rate.

The CDR3 is made up of 16 amino acids. V was cut by 2 bases and J by 6 bases, with 19 bases left in between. CDR1 is MGHRA and CDR2 is YSYEKL in the germline V gene. PCR employed 60 Vbeta and 13 Jbeta primers. The method was immunoSEQ multiplex PCR; TCRdb's version includes in-frame clones alone and lacks a portion of them. The data show 100,000 to 150,000 clones, around 74% seen once. The TCR sequence derives from a woman aged 45-65 years in good health and CMV-seropositive. The chain uses TRBV4-1 and TRBJ1-1; D might be TRBD1 (6 bases). Sequenced sample: PBMCs. The CDR3 DNA reads TGCGCCAGCAGCCAACTGGGTCAATTGGGGGCGGCTGAAGCTTTCTTT. Protein: CASSQLGQLGAAEAFF.